A single sample is the source of the 25 T cell receptor beta chains below, sequenced in a study of blood T cell repertoires in COVID-19 (dated by TCRdb to between 2020 and 2021). Receptors were amplified or captured by the immunoSEQ multiplex PCR assay. The table comes from immuneACCESS by way of TCRdb, which keeps in-frame sequences with V and J called. Part of the clones is missing from these tables; in studies checked, under half for an unresolved V gene and the rest for unknown reasons. The sample table shows about 190,000 clones, and 88% are seen once. In total, the top ten clones hold approximately 1% of the sample. The sequenced material came from peripheral blood. The receptor source for this set is a man under 40 with acute or convalescent COVID-19.

The chain is built from TRBV29-1 and TRBJ2-7; D may be TRBD2 (6 bases). Trimming left V 7 bases short and J 4 bases short, with 17 bases between. The CDR3 is made up of 13 amino acids. Germline CDR1 SQVTM, CDR2 ANQGSEA. The CDR3 region is CSASPGTLYEQYF. For the CDR3, the DNA is TGCAGCGCAAGTCCCGGGACTTTGTACGAGCAGTACTTC.

This chain joins TRBV28 and TRBJ2-7; 13 bases fit TRBD2. Trimming cost V 4 bases and J 0 bases; bases outside gene matches: 12. The CDR3 is made up of 19 amino acids. CDR1 is MDHEN and CDR2 is SYDVKM in the germline V gene. The CDR3 here is CASSSRLAGGLRGSYEQYF. The CDR3 coding sequence is TGTGCCAGCAGTTCCCGACTAGCGGGAGGACTCAGGGGCTCCTACGAGCAGTACTTC.

The chain has TRBV25-1 and TRBJ1-4; D remains unclear. Germline CDR1 is MGHDK and CDR2 is SYGVNS. V was pared by 7 bases and J by 5 bases, with 5 bases between. CDR3 size: 11 residues. In nucleotides, the CDR3 is TGTGCCAGCACTCAGAATGAAAAACTGTTTTTT. This sequence encodes CASTQNEKLFF.

The rearrangement joins TRBV19 to TRBJ1-3; D possibly corresponds to TRBD1 (5 bases). Trimming shortened V by 9 bases and J by 4 bases, and 13 bases separated the two germline ends. Germline lookup yields CDR1 LNHDA and CDR2 SQIVND (reference sequence). This CDR3 region has 13 residues. In nucleotides, the CDR3 is TGTGCCAGCCTACAGGATGCGGGAAACACCATATATTTT. Translation: CASLQDAGNTIYF.

The chain joins TRBV2 to TRBJ1-1; possible D gene TRBD1, 6 bases. This CDR3 is 15 amino acids long. Per the germline V gene, CDR1 is SNHLY and CDR2 is FYNNEI. V shed 7 bases and J shed 4 bases, with 19 bases lying between them. In DNA, the CDR3 is TGTGCCAGCATAGGTACAGGGCCAAGGGGCACTGAAGCTTTCTTT. This sequence encodes CASIGTGPRGTEAFF.

In its sample, this clone was seen once. The rearrangement joins TRBV28 to TRBJ2-7; D remains ambiguous. CDR3 size: 14 residues. The ends were cut back, 3 bases at V and 12 bases at J, with 21 bases in the middle. CDR1 and CDR2 (germline): MDHEN, SYDVKM. The CDR3 reads CASSLPLGSRVRYF. In nucleotides, the CDR3 is TGTGCCAGCAGTTTGCCACTTGGGTCTAGAGTGAGGTACTTC.

This rearrangement joins TRBV11-3 to TRBJ2-3; 13 bases agree with TRBD2. The junction had 7 bases not matched to a gene; V was cut back by 4 bases and J by 3 bases. Germline CDR1 is SGHNT and CDR2 is YENEEA. The CDR3 consists of 17 residues. The CDR3: CASSSQPGLAGTDTQYF. DNA of the CDR3: TGTGCCAGCAGCTCCCAACCGGGACTAGCGGGAACAGATACGCAGTATTTT.

This rearrangement joins TRBV4-1 to TRBJ1-4; D not certain. The germline V and J ends were trimmed by 4 bases and 4 bases, with 10 bases remaining between them. This CDR3 comprises 14 residues. Germline V CDR1 and CDR2: MGHRA, YSYEKL. CDR3 loop: CASSRTGHNEKLFF. For the CDR3, the DNA is TGCGCCAGCAGCCGAACGGGTCATAATGAAAAACTGTTTTTT.

The V gene is TRBV9, the J gene TRBJ1-1; no clear D. The CDR3 has 14 amino acids. Germline CDR1 and CDR2: SGDLS and YYNGEE. V lost 1 base and J lost 4, with 11 bases in between. The CDR3 coding sequence is TGTGCCAGCAGCGTATCGACACTTTCCACTGAAGCTTTCTTT. This encodes CASSVSTLSTEAFF.

The chain links TRBV11-3 to TRBJ1-1; perhaps TRBD1 as D (6 bases). CDR3 length: 12 residues. Looked up from germline, CDR1 is SGHNT and CDR2 is YENEEA. The ends were cut back, 5 bases at V and 11 bases at J, with 15 bases in the middle. CDR3 loop: CASSQPGTRAFF. CDR3 coding DNA: TGTGCCAGCAGCCAACCCGGGACAAGGGCTTTCTTT.

This chain joins TRBV2 and TRBJ1-2; 8 nucleotides line up with TRBD1. Germline CDR1 reads SNHLY; CDR2 reads FYNNEI. V was pared by 7 bases and J by 3 bases, with 10 bases of the junction left unmatched. The CDR3 runs 15 residues. CDR3 in amino acids: CASNGGTGGDYGYTF. CDR3 coding DNA: TGTGCCAGCAACGGAGGGACAGGAGGGGACTATGGCTACACCTTC.

This clone was detected many times. The chain employs TRBV28 and TRBJ2-7, with D perhaps matching TRBD2 (5 bases). CDR1 and CDR2 (germline): MDHEN, SYDVKM. This CDR3 is 14 amino acids long. V lost 6 bases and J lost 0, with 12 bases in between. As DNA, the CDR3 is TGTGCCAGCAGGGCCGAGGGATACTCCTACGAGCAGTACTTC. Translation: CASRAEGYSYEQYF.

The chain couples TRBV5-1 to TRBJ1-4; no clear D gene. The germline V and J ends were trimmed by 0 bases and 7 bases, with 13 bases remaining between them. In germline, CDR1 is SGHRS, CDR2 YFSETQ. This CDR3 region has 15 residues. The CDR3 DNA reads as TGCGCCAGCAGCTTGGGGACCCTAGCCGGTGAAAAACTGTTTTTT. This codes for CASSLGTLAGEKLFF.

The chain links TRBV2 to TRBJ2-4; D is perhaps TRBD1 (5 bases). CDR3 size: 14 residues. Looked up from germline, CDR1 is SNHLY and CDR2 is FYNNEI. V was pared by 4 bases and J by 6 bases, with 13 bases between. The CDR3 DNA sequence: TGTGCCAGCAGTGGTCAGGGCGAAGGAAACATTCAGTACTTC. Encoded protein: CASSGQGEGNIQYF.

This rearrangement joins TRBV29-1 to TRBJ2-7, with D possibly matching TRBD2 (5 bases). Trimming left V 1 base short and J 3 bases short, with 16 bases between. Germline values: CDR1 SQVTM, CDR2 ANQGSEA. This CDR3 comprises 15 residues. The CDR3 DNA reads TGCAGCGTTGAAGGTGACGGTGGAGGAAACTACGAGCAGTACTTC. As protein: CSVEGDGGGNYEQYF.

This chain joins TRBV3-1 (or the pseudogene TRBV3-2) and TRBJ2-3, with 10 nucleotides matching TRBD2. Germline V gives CDR1 LGHDT, CDR2 YNNKEL (reference sequence). CDR3 length equals 14 residues. Trimming took 4 bases from V and 5 from J; bases not matched to a gene: 3. The DNA of the CDR3 is TGTGCCAGCAGCCCGAGGACTAGCGGAGATACGCAGTATTTT. The encoded protein is CASSPRTSGDTQYF.

The chain uses TRBV5-1 and TRBJ2-3; possible D gene TRBD2, 5 bases. CDR1 is SGHRS and CDR2 is YFSETQ in the germline V gene. This CDR3 is built from 14 residues. Trimming removed 7 bases from V and 0 bases from J, with 12 bases in between. This CDR3 reads CASSPRTSTDTQYF. Here the CDR3 DNA reads TGCGCCAGCTCCCCACGGACTAGCACAGATACGCAGTATTTT.

This clone was found once. The V and J genes are TRBV7-3 and TRBJ2-3; weak D call: TRBD1 (6 bases). Germline lookup yields CDR1 SGHTA and CDR2 FQGTGA. The CDR3 spans 15 residues. The V gene lost 5 bases and the J gene lost 0 bases, with 12 bases spanning the gap. The CDR3 region has the DNA TGTGCCAGCAGCGAACAAGGACAGAGCACAGATACGCAGTATTTT. Its protein is CASSEQGQSTDTQYF.

V usage is TRBV2 and J usage is TRBJ1-1; D not certain. The V end lost 2 bases, the J end lost 3 bases, and 13 bases lay between the germline ends. Germline V gene sequence: CDR1 SNHLY, CDR2 FYNNEI. The CDR3 length is 15 residues. CDR3 loop: CASSESPQRDTEAFF. The CDR3 nucleotides are TGTGCCAGCAGTGAAAGTCCCCAGCGGGACACTGAAGCTTTCTTT.

This chain uses TRBV7-3 with TRBJ1-2; D gene uncertain. Per the germline V gene, CDR1 is SGHTA and CDR2 is FQGTGA. The CDR3 length is 13 residues. Trimming left V 5 bases short and J 8 bases short, with 15 bases between. CDR3 residues: CASSTPLDKGYTF. CDR3 nucleotides: TGTGCCAGCAGCACTCCCTTAGACAAGGGCTACACCTTC.

This sequence joins TRBV19 and TRBJ2-6; D may be TRBD2 (5 bases). Germline lookup yields CDR1 LNHDA and CDR2 SQIVND (reference sequence). Trimming stripped 5 bases from V and 2 bases from J, with 10 bases between. This CDR3 comprises 15 residues. The DNA of the CDR3 is TGTGCCAGTAGTGAGAGGGATGCTGGGGCCAACGTCCTGACTTTC. Translating gives CASSERDAGANVLTF.

The J gene is TRBJ1-2, the V gene TRBV20-1, with no clear D. Per germline, CDR1 DFQATT and CDR2 SNEGSKA (reference sequence). Trimming took off 5 bases at V and 8 bases at J, with 9 bases between the two ends. The CDR3 is made up of 10 amino acids. The CDR3 DNA follows: TGCAGTGCTGGTGGAGGCGGCTACACCTTC. It is translated as CSAGGGGYTF.

The chain uses TRBV28 and TRBJ1-1; no definite D call. V lost 6 bases, J lost 3 bases, and 8 bases lay in between. Germline V CDR1 and CDR2: MDHEN, SYDVKM. CDR3 size: 12 residues. CDR3 region: CASSSAHTEAFF. CDR3 nucleotide sequence: TGTGCCAGCAGCAGCGCCCACACTGAAGCTTTCTTT.

CDR3 region: CASSLSGVAGSTDTQYF. Here the CDR3 DNA reads TGTGCCAGCAGTTTATCGGGGGTGGCAGGGAGCACAGATACGCAGTATTTT. The chain uses TRBV28 and TRBJ2-3; the D gene is possibly TRBD2 (6 bases). Trimming shortened V by 1 base and J by 0 bases, and 14 bases separated the two germline ends. The CDR3 consists of 17 residues. Germline-derived CDR1 and CDR2 are MDHEN and SYDVKM.

The chain carries TRBV6-5 and TRBJ1-2; 11 bases agree with TRBD1. The germline CDR1 and CDR2 sequences are MNHEY and SVGAGI. This CDR3 comprises 15 residues. J was trimmed by 3 bases and V by 6 bases; bases with no gene match: 6. In DNA, the CDR3 is TGTGCCAGCAGGACCGGGACAGGGGGGTACTATGGCTACACCTTC. It codes for CASRTGTGGYYGYTF.